This T cell receptor beta chain was found in a study of blood T cell repertoires in COVID-19. From germline, CDR1 is LGHNT and CDR2 FRNRAP. Between the trimmed V and J ends, which lost 5 bases and 0 bases, there was a span of 12 bases. The length of the CDR3 is 15 residues. Profiling relied on immunoSEQ multiplex PCR, and the TCRdb table lists in-frame clones only, not all of them. The sample shows some 400,000 clones, roughly 89% of them seen only once. The rearrangement joins TRBV12-5 to TRBJ2-3, with a tentative D call TRBD1 (5 bases). This TCR came from a woman in her twenties or thirties who had recovered from COVID-19. The material sequenced was PBMCs or T cells enriched from blood (not recorded which). The CDR3 loop reads CASGPLQGSTDTQYF. The CDR3 DNA reads TGTGCTAGTGGTCCCCTGCAGGGTAGCACAGATACGCAGTATTTT.